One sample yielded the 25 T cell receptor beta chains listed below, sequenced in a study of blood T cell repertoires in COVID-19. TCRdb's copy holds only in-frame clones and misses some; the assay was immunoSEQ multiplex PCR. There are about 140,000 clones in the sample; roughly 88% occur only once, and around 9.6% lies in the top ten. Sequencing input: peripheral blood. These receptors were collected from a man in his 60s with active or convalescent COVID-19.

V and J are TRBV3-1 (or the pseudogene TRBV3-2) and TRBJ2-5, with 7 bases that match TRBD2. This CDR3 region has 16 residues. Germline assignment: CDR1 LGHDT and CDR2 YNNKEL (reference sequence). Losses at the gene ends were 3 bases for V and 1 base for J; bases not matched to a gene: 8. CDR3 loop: CASSHESSGLQETQYF. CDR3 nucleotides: TGTGCCAGCAGCCATGAATCTAGCGGACTCCAAGAGACCCAGTACTTC.

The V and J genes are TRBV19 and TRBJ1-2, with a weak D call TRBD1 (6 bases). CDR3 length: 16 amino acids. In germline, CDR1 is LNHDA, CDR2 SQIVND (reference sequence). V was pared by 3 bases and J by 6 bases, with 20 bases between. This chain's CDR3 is CASSIPWAGVIDGYTF. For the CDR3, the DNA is TGTGCCAGTAGTATTCCCTGGGCAGGGGTTATCGATGGCTACACCTTC.

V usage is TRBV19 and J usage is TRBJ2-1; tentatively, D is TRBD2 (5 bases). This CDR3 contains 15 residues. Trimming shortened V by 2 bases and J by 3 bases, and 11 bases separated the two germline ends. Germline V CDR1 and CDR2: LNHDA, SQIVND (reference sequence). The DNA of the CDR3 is TGTGCCAGTAGTATACGGGGATCGGACTACAATGAGCAGTTCTTC. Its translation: CASSIRGSDYNEQFF.

The CDR3 coding sequence is TGTGCCAGCAGCTTATCCCCGCGGGAGTCCTCCTACAATGAGCAGTTCTTC. It translates to CASSLSPRESSYNEQFF. This chain uses TRBV11-2 with TRBJ2-1; 7 positions match TRBD2. The CDR3 runs to 17 residues. Germline lookup yields CDR1 SGHAT and CDR2 FQNNGV. With V trimmed by 2 bases and J by 0 bases, 7 bases remained unmatched. The variable domain in full, with the rest retrieved from reference TRBV11-2 and TRBJ2-1, is EAGVAQSPRYKIIEKRQSVAFWCNPISGHATLYWYQQILGQGPKLLIQFQNNGVVDDSQLPKDRFSAERLKGVDSTLKIQPAKLEDSAVYLCASSLSPRESSYNEQFFGPGTRLTVL.

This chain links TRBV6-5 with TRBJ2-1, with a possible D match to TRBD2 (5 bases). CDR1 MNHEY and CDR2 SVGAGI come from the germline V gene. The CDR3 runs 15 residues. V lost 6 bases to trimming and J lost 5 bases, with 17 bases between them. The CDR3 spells CASRISDYSDNEQFF. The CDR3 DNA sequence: TGTGCCAGCAGGATCAGCGACTATAGTGACAATGAGCAGTTCTTC.

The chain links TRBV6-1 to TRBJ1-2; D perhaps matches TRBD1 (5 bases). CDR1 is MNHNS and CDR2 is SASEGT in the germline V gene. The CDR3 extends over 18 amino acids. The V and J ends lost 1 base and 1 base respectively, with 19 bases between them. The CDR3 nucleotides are TGTGCCAGCAGTGAAGATCCGGGACTCCCGAGCCTTAACTATGGCTACACCTTC. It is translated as CASSEDPGLPSLNYGYTF.

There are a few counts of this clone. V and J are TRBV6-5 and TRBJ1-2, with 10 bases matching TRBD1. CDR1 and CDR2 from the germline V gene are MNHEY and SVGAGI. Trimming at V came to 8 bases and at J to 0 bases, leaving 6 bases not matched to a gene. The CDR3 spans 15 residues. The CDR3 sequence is CASRPDRGPNYGYTF. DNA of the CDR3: TGTGCCAGCCGGCCTGACAGGGGGCCTAACTATGGCTACACCTTC.

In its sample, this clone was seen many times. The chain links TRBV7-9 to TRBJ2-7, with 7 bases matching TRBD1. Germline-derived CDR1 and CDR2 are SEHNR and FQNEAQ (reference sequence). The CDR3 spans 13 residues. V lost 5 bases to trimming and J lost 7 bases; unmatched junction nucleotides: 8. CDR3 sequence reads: CASSPGTVSEQYF. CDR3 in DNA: TGTGCCAGCAGCCCCGGGACAGTGAGTGAGCAGTACTTC.

The CDR3 nucleotides read TGTGCCAGCAGTTCCAGGGGGACAGGGCTCGACGAGCAGTACTTC. It is translated as CASSSRGTGLDEQYF. The chain links TRBV6-2 or TRBV6-3 to TRBJ2-7; TRBD1 matches 9 bases. The CDR3 spans 15 residues. Germline CDR1 and CDR2: MNHEY and SVGEGT. The J segment lost 5 bases and the V segment lost 4 bases, leaving 9 bases of the junction unmatched.

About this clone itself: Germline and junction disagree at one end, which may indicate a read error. DNA for the CDR3: TGTGCTAGCAGCTTAGCTCCGACTAGCGGGGGATCGGAGACCCAGTACTTC. Its translation: CASSLAPTSGGSETQYF. The chain is built from TRBV7-7 and TRBJ2-5; 12 bases align to TRBD2. The V gene's germline CDR1 is SSHAT and CDR2 FNYEAQ (reference sequence). CDR3 length: 17 residues.

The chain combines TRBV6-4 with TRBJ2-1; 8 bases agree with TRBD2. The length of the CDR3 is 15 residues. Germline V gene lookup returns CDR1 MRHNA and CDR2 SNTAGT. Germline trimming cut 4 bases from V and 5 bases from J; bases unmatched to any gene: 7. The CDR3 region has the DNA TGTGCCAGCAGTGTCCTAGCGGGTATAAACAATGAGCAGTTCTTC. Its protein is CASSVLAGINNEQFF.

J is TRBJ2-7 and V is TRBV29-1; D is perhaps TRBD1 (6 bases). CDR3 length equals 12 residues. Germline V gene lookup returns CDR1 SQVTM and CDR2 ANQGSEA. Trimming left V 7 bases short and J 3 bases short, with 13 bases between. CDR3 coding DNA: TGCAGCGGTAGGGACACCGGCTACGAGCAGTACTTC. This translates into CSGRDTGYEQYF.

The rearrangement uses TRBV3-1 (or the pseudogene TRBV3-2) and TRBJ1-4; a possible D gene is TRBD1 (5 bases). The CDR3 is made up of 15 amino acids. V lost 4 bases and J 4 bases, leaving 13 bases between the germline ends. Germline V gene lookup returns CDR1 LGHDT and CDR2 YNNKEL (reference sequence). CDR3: CASSPTGGGNEKLFF. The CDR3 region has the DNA TGTGCCAGCAGCCCGACGGGGGGTGGTAATGAAAAACTGTTTTTT.

CDR3 coding DNA: TGTGCCAGCAGTTATGGAGCCAGTCGGTATGGCTACACCTTC. Its translation is CASSYGASRYGYTF. The gene calls are TRBV6-5 and TRBJ1-2; D is unclear. The CDR3 length is 14 residues. With 3 bases removed from V and 5 bases from J, the gap between germline ends came to 13 bases. Germline loops: CDR1 MNHEY, CDR2 SVGAGI.

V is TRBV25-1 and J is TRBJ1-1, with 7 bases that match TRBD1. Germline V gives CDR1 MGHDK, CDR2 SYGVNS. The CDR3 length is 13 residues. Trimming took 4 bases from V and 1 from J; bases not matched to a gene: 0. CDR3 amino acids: CASSGQGNTEAFF. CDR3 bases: TGTGCCAGCAGTGGACAGGGGAACACTGAAGCTTTCTTT.

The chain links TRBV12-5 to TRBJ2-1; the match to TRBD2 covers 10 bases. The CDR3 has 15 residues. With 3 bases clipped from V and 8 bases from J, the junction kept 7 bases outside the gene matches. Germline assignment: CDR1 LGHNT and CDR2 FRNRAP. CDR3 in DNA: TGTGCTAGTGGTTTTGGGCTAGCGGGGGCGGATGAGCAGTTCTTC. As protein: CASGFGLAGADEQFF.

The CDR3, as DNA: TGTGCCAGCAGCCACGACACAGGGGATGGCTACACCTTC. This codes for CASSHDTGDGYTF. The J gene is TRBJ1-2, the V gene TRBV3-1 (or the pseudogene TRBV3-2); 7 nucleotides agree with TRBD1. Trimming removed 3 bases from V and 6 bases from J; junction bases left unmatched: 4. Per germline, CDR1 LGHDT and CDR2 YNNKEL (reference sequence). The CDR3 is 13 amino acids.

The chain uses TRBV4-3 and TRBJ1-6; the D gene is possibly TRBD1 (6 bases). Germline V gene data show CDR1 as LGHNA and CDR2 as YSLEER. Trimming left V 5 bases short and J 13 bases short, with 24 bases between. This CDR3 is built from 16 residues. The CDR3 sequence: CASSSSDVSRGVPLHF. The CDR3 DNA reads TGCGCCAGCAGCTCCTCAGACGTATCCAGGGGTGTTCCCCTCCACTTT.

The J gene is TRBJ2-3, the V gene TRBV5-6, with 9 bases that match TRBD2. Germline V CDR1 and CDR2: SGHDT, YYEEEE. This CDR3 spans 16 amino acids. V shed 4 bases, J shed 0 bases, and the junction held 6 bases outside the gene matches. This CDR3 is CASSRLAGASTDTQYF. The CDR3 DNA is TGTGCCAGCAGCAGATTAGCGGGGGCGAGCACAGATACGCAGTATTTT.

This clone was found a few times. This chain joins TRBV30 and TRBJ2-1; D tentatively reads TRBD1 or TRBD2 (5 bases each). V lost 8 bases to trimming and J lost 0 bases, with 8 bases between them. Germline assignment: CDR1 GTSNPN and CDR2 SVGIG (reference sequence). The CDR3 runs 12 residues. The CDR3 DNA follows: TGTGCCGGGACGAGCTCCTACAATGAGCAGTTCTTC. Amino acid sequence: CAGTSSYNEQFF.

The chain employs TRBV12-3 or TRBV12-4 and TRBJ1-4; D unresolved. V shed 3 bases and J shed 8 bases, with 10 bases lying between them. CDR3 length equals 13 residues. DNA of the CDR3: TGTGCCAGCAGTTTGGCTAGTTGGGAAAAACTGTTTTTT. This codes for CASSLASWEKLFF.

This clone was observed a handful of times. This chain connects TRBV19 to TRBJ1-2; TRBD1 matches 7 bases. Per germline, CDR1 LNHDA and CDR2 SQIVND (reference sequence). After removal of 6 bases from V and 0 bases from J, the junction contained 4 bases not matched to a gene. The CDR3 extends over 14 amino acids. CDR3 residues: CASRGQVANYGYTF. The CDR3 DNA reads TGTGCCAGTAGAGGACAGGTTGCTAACTATGGCTACACCTTC.

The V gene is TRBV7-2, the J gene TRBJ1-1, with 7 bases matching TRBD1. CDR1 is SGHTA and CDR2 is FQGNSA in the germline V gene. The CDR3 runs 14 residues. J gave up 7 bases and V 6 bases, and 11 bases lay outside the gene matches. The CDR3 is CASRYTTGASEAFF. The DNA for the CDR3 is TGTGCCAGCAGATATACAACAGGGGCCAGTGAAGCTTTCTTT.

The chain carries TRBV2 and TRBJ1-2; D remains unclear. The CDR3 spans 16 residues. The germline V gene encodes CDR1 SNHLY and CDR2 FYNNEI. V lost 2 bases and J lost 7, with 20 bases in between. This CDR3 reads CASSEFRVETRGGYTF. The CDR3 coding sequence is TGTGCCAGCAGTGAATTTCGGGTCGAGACGCGAGGTGGCTACACCTTC.

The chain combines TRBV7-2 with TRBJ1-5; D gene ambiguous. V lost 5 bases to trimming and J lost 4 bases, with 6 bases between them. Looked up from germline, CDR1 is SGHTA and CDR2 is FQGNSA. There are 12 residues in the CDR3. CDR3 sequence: CASSMRNQPQHF. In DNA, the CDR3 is TGTGCCAGCAGCATGAGGAATCAGCCCCAGCATTTT.